This T cell receptor beta chain was retrieved from a study of T cells in pancreatic ductal adenocarcinoma. The assay was immunoSEQ multiplex PCR, and TCRdb's table has in-frame clones only and misses some. The profile shows around 9,000 clones, about 64% of them singletons. The selected patients with pancreatic ductal adenocarcinoma had surgery but no neoadjuvant therapy. Points from the study as a whole: Tumor samples had fewer productive templates and approximately 8-fold fewer unique clonotypes than blood. Comparisons of tumor and blood clonality may show falsely lower tumor diversity. Blood clonality (roughly 0.073) did not differ significantly from tumor (around 0.1).

Turning to this clone: Its target is not known.

What was sequenced was pancreatic tumor tissue. The clonotype comes from a human donor with pancreatic ductal adenocarcinoma.

DNA for the CDR3: TGTGCCAGTGGGGACAGCTCTGGGGCCAACGTCCTGACTTTC. Translated, it gives CASGDSSGANVLTF. The chain combines TRBV6-1 with TRBJ2-6; 7 bases match TRBD1. J lost 0 bases, V lost 9 bases, and 2 bases had no gene match. Germline V gene sequence: CDR1 MNHNS, CDR2 SASEGT. The CDR3 length is 14 residues.